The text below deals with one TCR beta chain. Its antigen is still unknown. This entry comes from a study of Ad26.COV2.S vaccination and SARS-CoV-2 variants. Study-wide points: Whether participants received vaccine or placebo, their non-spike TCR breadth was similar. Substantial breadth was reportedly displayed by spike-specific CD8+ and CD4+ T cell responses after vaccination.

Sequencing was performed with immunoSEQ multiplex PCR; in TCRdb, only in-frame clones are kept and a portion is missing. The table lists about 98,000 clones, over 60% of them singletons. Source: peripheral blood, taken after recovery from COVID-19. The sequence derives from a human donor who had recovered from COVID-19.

This chain's CDR3 is CAWSGRNEKLFF. DNA for the CDR3: TGTGCCTGGAGCGGTCGCAATGAAAAACTGTTTTTT. The chain couples TRBV30 to TRBJ1-4; D call uncertain. Germline V gene sequence: CDR1 GTSNPN, CDR2 SVGIG (reference sequence). Trimming removed 3 bases at V and 5 bases at J, with 7 bases between. The length of the CDR3 is 12 residues.